This TCR beta chain was retrieved from a study of beta chain features in type 1 diabetes. Overall study findings and caveats: Patients with type 1 diabetes showed fewer VDJ junction insertions and more deletions. Patients with Type 1 diabetes showed moderately but significantly shorter TCRB CDR3s in all four CD4+ subsets.

Worth noting for this clone: Its antigen is as yet unknown.

In germline, CDR1 is GTSNPN, CDR2 SVGIG (reference sequence). V shed 8 bases and J shed 4 bases, with 18 bases lying between them. This CDR3 has 14 amino acids. Investigators reverse transcribed all isolated RNA, so they sequenced expressed TCRB transcripts. Sequencing was performed with immunoSEQ multiplex PCR; in TCRdb, only in-frame clones are kept and a portion is missing. The profile shows 450,000 to 550,000 clones, roughly 31% of them singletons. This receptor was obtained from a man younger than 35 in good health. The J gene is TRBJ1-3, the V gene TRBV30, with D perhaps TRBD1 (6 bases). The specimen was naive CD4+ T cells from blood. The DNA for the CDR3 is TGTGCCGGGGACACGCGGACAGACGGAAACACCATATATTTT. Amino acids: CAGDTRTDGNTIYF.